The 31 T cell receptor beta chains below were found in one sample sequenced in a study of T-cell memory formation after mild COVID-19. TCRdb recomputed calls from the 5' RACE reads with MiXCR, one row per CDR3 protein. The top ten clones hold roughly an eighth of a sample with 350,000 or so distinct CDR3 sequences, about 21% of them seen once. Sequencing was done on a sample of PBMCs or a T cell subset sorted from them (not recorded which). The receptors stem from an adult woman who had mild COVID-19 (a few samples of this study predate the infection). Cell type and time point are not known.

The chain links TRBV12-3 or TRBV12-4 to TRBJ2-3, with 8 bases that match TRBD2. The CDR3 sequence is 15 residues long. J lost 7 bases, V lost 2 bases, and 8 bases had no gene match. CDR3 residues: CASSLYTSGPNTQYF. DNA for the CDR3: TGTGCCAGCAGTTTATATACTAGCGGACCGAATACGCAGTATTTT.

The chain recombines TRBV5-1 with TRBJ2-1, with a tentative D call TRBD1 (6 bases). Germline-derived CDR1 and CDR2 are SGHRS and YFSETQ. The CDR3 length is 16 residues. V was shortened by 0 bases and J by 2 bases, with 12 bases between the two germline ends. The DNA for the CDR3 is TGCGCCAGCAGCTTGGAAACAGGGACCCCCTACAATGAGCAGTTCTTC. Its translation is CASSLETGTPYNEQFF.

This clonotype was observed a few times. This sequence joins TRBV2 and TRBJ1-1; the D gene is possibly TRBD1 (6 bases). Trimming removed 3 bases from V and 5 bases from J, with 10 bases in between. The CDR3 has 13 amino acids. From germline, CDR1 is SNHLY and CDR2 FYNNEI. CDR3 nucleotides: TGTGCCAGCAGTGACAGGGGTCGAACTGAAGCTTTCTTT. Its translation is CASSDRGRTEAFF. Combining the CDR3 with reference TRBV2 and TRBJ1-1 gives the whole variable domain EPEVTQTPSHQVTQMGQEVILRCVPISNHLYFYWYRQILGQKVEFLVSFYNNEISEKSEIFDDQFSVERPDGSNFTLKIRSTKLEDSAMYFCASSDRGRTEAFFGQGTRLTVV.

This clonotype was seen many times. This chain joins TRBV3-1 and TRBJ2-7; TRBD1 matches 10 bases. CDR1 is LGHDT and CDR2 is YNNKEL in the germline V gene (reference sequence). CDR3 length: 17 amino acids. Germline trimming cut 7 bases from V and 2 bases from J; bases unmatched to any gene: 14. Written as DNA, the CDR3 is TGTGCCAGCACCAGAACCTCGGGACAGGGGACGACCTACGAGCAGTACTTC. This encodes CASTRTSGQGTTYEQYF.

This clonotype was found a few times. The chain combines TRBV20-1 with TRBJ1-5; a possible D gene is TRBD1 (6 bases). Looked up from germline, CDR1 is DFQATT and CDR2 is SNEGSKA (reference sequence). V lost 1 base and J 4 bases, leaving 14 bases between the germline ends. This CDR3 has 15 amino acids. Here the CDR3 reads CSARVGGRGNQPQHF. CDR3 DNA: TGCAGTGCTAGAGTCGGGGGGCGGGGTAATCAGCCCCAGCATTTT.

The V and J genes are TRBV30 and TRBJ1-5; D call uncertain. The CDR3 has 13 residues. The germline V and J ends were trimmed by 3 bases and 2 bases, with 8 bases remaining between them. Looked up from germline, CDR1 is GTSNPN and CDR2 is SVGIG (reference sequence). The DNA of the CDR3 is TGTGCCTGGAGCCCCCAGGGCAATCAGCCCCAGCATTTT. Amino acid sequence: CAWSPQGNQPQHF.

This chain joins TRBV30 and TRBJ2-4, with 7 bases lining up with TRBD2. The CDR3 spans 11 residues. In germline, CDR1 is GTSNPN, CDR2 SVGIG (reference sequence). With V trimmed by 4 bases and J by 9 bases, 3 bases remained unmatched. The CDR3 sequence is CAWTWGGIQYF. Written as DNA, the CDR3 is TGTGCCTGGACGTGGGGGGGCATTCAGTACTTC.

This clonotype was detected only a few times. This chain joins TRBV2 and TRBJ1-1, with TRBD1 matching over 8 bases. The ends lost 9 bases at V and 0 bases at J; junction bases unmatched: 6. CDR1 is SNHLY and CDR2 is FYNNEI in the germline V gene. The CDR3 has 14 amino acids. This CDR3 reads CARDREGLNTEAFF. As DNA, the CDR3 is TGTGCCAGGGACAGGGAGGGATTGAACACTGAAGCTTTCTTT.

V gene TRBV5-1 combines with J gene TRBJ2-1; 7 bases are a match to TRBD2. This CDR3 comprises 18 residues. Trimming cost V 1 base and J 6 bases; bases outside gene matches: 16. Germline V gene sequence: CDR1 SGHRS, CDR2 YFSETQ. For the CDR3, the DNA is TGCGCCAGCAGCTTGTGGGATCGGGGCGGGAGTCGGCGCAATGAGCAGTTCTTC. It specifies CASSLWDRGGSRRNEQFF.

V gene TRBV6-6 combines with J gene TRBJ1-2; D is uncertain. V was shortened by 0 bases and J by 4 bases, with 9 bases between the two germline ends. The CDR3 is 14 amino acids. CDR1 and CDR2 (germline): MNHNY, SVGAGI (reference sequence). Here the CDR3 DNA reads TGTGCCAGCAGTTACTCCCCGGGAACCTATGGCTACACCTTC. The encoded protein is CASSYSPGTYGYTF.

The chain is built from TRBV11-2 and TRBJ2-1; perhaps TRBD1 as D (5 bases). The V and J ends lost 5 bases and 5 bases respectively, with 10 bases between them. The CDR3 sequence is 13 residues long. Germline CDR1 is SGHAT and CDR2 is FQNNGV. CDR3 sequence reads: CASSQDRNNEQFF. CDR3 DNA: TGTGCCAGCAGCCAAGACAGAAACAATGAGCAGTTCTTC.

As concerns this clonotype: A junction end diverges from the germline sequence, so it may reflect a read error. This sequence joins TRBV7-8 and TRBJ2-1; D perhaps matches TRBD1 (5 bases). CDR1 is SGHVS, CDR2 FQNEAQ, per germline. CDR3 length: 11 amino acids. The CDR3 sequence: CASRLGDEQFF. In DNA form, the CDR3 reads TGTGCCAGCAGATTAGGGGATGAGCAGTTCTTC.

This clonotype was seen a handful of times. This chain links TRBV6-2 or TRBV6-3 with TRBJ1-1; perhaps TRBD1 as D (5 bases). The germline V gene has CDR1 MNHEY and CDR2 SVGEGT. This CDR3 has 14 amino acids. V shed 6 bases and J shed 5 bases, with 16 bases lying between them. The CDR3 DNA reads TGTGCCAGCAGCTCCGGGGGAGAAGGGACTGAAGCTTTCTTT. Translating it yields CASSSGGEGTEAFF.

This clonotype turned up a few times. This chain uses TRBV5-1 with TRBJ1-4; unclear D gene. The length of the CDR3 is 13 residues. Germline CDR1 and CDR2: SGHRS and YFSETQ. Trimming left V 0 bases short and J 3 bases short, with 3 bases between. The CDR3 DNA reads TGCGCCAGCAGCTTGGCATCTAATGAAAAACTGTTTTTT. The encoded protein is CASSLASNEKLFF. Together with reference TRBV5-1 and TRBJ1-4, the CDR3 gives the full variable domain: KAGVTQTPRYLIKTRGQQVTLSCSPISGHRSVSWYQQTPGQGLQFLFEYFSETQRNKGNFPGRFSGRQFSNSRSEMNVSTLELGDSALYLCASSLASNEKLFFGSGTQLSVL.

This chain uses TRBV5-1 with TRBJ2-1; the match to TRBD1 covers 8 bases. Trimming took 5 bases from V and 5 from J; bases not matched to a gene: 12. This CDR3 has 16 residues. Germline V CDR1 and CDR2: SGHRS, YFSETQ. CDR3 amino acids: CASRIVGQGYHNEQFF. For the CDR3, the DNA is TGCGCCAGCAGAATTGTAGGACAGGGTTACCACAATGAGCAGTTCTTC.

The chain links TRBV4-3 to TRBJ2-5, with no clear D. The germline V gene has CDR1 LGHNA and CDR2 YSLEER. V lost 1 base, J lost 2 bases, and 8 bases lay in between. The CDR3 length is 14 residues. CDR3 sequence: CASSQVPRQETQYF. The DNA for the CDR3 is TGCGCCAGCAGCCAAGTACCGCGGCAAGAGACCCAGTACTTC.

V and J are TRBV7-8 and TRBJ1-2; no firm D call. Germline CDR1 and CDR2: SGHVS and FQNEAQ. V was shortened by 6 bases and J by 8 bases, with 28 bases between the two germline ends. This CDR3 region has 17 residues. The CDR3, as DNA: TGTGCCAGCAGATCCCTGGCCCCCCCGTGGCCTGGAGGGGGCTACACCTTC. Translating gives CASRSLAPPWPGGGYTF.

The chain links TRBV12-3 or TRBV12-4 to TRBJ1-6, with D unclear. Trimming removed 5 bases at V and 6 bases at J, with 5 bases between. This CDR3 comprises 12 residues. Here the CDR3 reads CASSRPNSPLHF. The CDR3 nucleotides read TGTGCCAGCAGTAGACCTAATTCACCCCTCCACTTT.

The chain has TRBV11-2 and TRBJ2-2, with D perhaps TRBD1 (6 bases). Germline loops: CDR1 SGHAT, CDR2 FQNNGV. V was cut by 7 bases and J by 3 bases, with 12 bases left in between. CDR3 size: 14 residues. CDR3 in amino acids: CASTPSGDTGELFF. DNA for the CDR3: TGTGCCAGCACACCCTCAGGGGACACCGGGGAGCTGTTTTTT.

The chain uses TRBV20-1 and TRBJ2-3; D is perhaps TRBD1 or TRBD2 (5 bases each). There are 16 residues in the CDR3. Trimming took 2 bases from V and 0 from J, leaving 15 bases between them. The germline CDR1 and CDR2 sequences are DFQATT and SNEGSKA (reference sequence). CDR3 nucleotide sequence: TGCAGTGCTAGAACTTGGGGGATAGGGAGCACAGATACGCAGTATTTT. Translating it yields CSARTWGIGSTDTQYF.

This clonotype occurred a few times. The V call is TRBV4-3, the J call TRBJ2-3, with TRBD2 as a possible D gene (7 bases). The CDR3 spans 18 residues. The germline V and J ends were trimmed by 0 bases and 0 bases, with 16 bases remaining between them. Germline loops: CDR1 LGHNA, CDR2 YSLEER. CDR3 DNA sequence: TGCGCCAGCAGCCAAGATCGGGGGGCGGGGCTTAGCACAGATACGCAGTATTTT. Translated: CASSQDRGAGLSTDTQYF.

J is TRBJ2-6 and V is TRBV29-1; tentatively, D is TRBD2 (6 bases). This CDR3 is built from 13 residues. Trimming pared 5 bases from V and 3 bases from J, leaving 8 bases between. CDR1 is SQVTM, CDR2 ANQGSEA, per germline. The CDR3 DNA reads as TGCAGCGTTCGGGGGTATGGGGCCAACGTCCTGACTTTC. Protein product: CSVRGYGANVLTF.

The V call is TRBV7-9, the J call TRBJ2-3; TRBD2 matches 10 bases. The CDR3 loop spans 16 amino acids. The V gene end was trimmed by 5 bases and the J gene end by 0 bases; junction bases not matched to a gene: 5. Germline CDR1 reads SEHNR; CDR2 reads FQNEAQ (reference sequence). CDR3 DNA: TGTGCCAGCAGCGACCATAGCGGGAGGAGCACAGATACGCAGTATTTT. Protein product: CASSDHSGRSTDTQYF.

This clonotype has ten or more counts. The chain recombines TRBV7-2 with TRBJ2-7; D gene uncertain. Germline CDR1 is SGHTA and CDR2 is FQGNSA. This CDR3 has 12 residues. The V end was cut by 2 bases, the J end by 6 bases, with 8 bases between. CDR3 sequence (DNA): TGTGCCAGCAGCTTATCTAAGGCCGAGCAGTACTTC. Its translation is CASSLSKAEQYF.

J is TRBJ2-7 and V is TRBV4-3; 8 bases are a match to TRBD2. Germline V lookup: CDR1 LGHNA, CDR2 YSLEER. The V segment lost 1 base and the J segment 1 base; nucleotides outside the gene matches: 3. CDR3 size: 15 residues. The CDR3 region has the DNA TGCGCCAGCAGCCAAGTAACTAGCGGATCCTACGAGCAGTACTTC. It specifies CASSQVTSGSYEQYF.

This clonotype came up a few times. The J gene is TRBJ1-2, the V gene TRBV20-1; maybe TRBD1 (6 bases). CDR1 and CDR2 (germline): DFQATT, SNEGSKA (reference sequence). The CDR3 runs to 13 residues. With 4 bases removed from V and 2 bases from J, the gap between germline ends came to 11 bases. This chain's CDR3 is CSAIQGRNYGYTF. The CDR3 DNA is TGCAGTGCTATACAGGGACGAAACTATGGCTACACCTTC.

The chain uses TRBV18 and TRBJ2-1; 10 positions match TRBD2. Per the germline V gene, CDR1 is KGHSH and CDR2 is LQKENI. The CDR3 is 15 amino acids. V shed 0 bases, J shed 9 bases, and the junction held 5 bases outside the gene matches. DNA for the CDR3: TGTGCCAGCTCACCACCGCTAGCGGGAGCCGCTGAGCAGTTCTTC. Its protein product is CASSPPLAGAAEQFF.

The chain joins TRBV24-1 to TRBJ2-3; TRBD2 matches at 10 bases. V shed 1 base and J 2 bases; nucleotides not matched to a gene: 2. The CDR3 sequence is 16 residues long. CDR1 and CDR2 (germline): KGHDR, SFDVKD. The CDR3 DNA reads as TGTGCCACCAGTGATTTCGGGACTAGCGCCACAGATACGCAGTATTTT. As protein: CATSDFGTSATDTQYF.

The table lists this clonotype with a few counts. The V and J genes are TRBV27 and TRBJ2-5, with 11 positions matching TRBD2. CDR1 is MNHEY and CDR2 is SMNVEV in the germline V gene (reference sequence). The CDR3 contains 17 residues. V lost 5 bases to trimming and J lost 5 bases; unmatched junction nucleotides: 13. The CDR3 DNA follows: TGTGCCAGCAGTCCGCCCCCACTAGCGGGAGTGTTGGAGACCCAGTACTTC. Its protein is CASSPPPLAGVLETQYF.

The chain is built from TRBV24-1 and TRBJ2-7; 7 nucleotides agree with TRBD2. Germline CDR1 is KGHDR and CDR2 is SFDVKD. The junction had 8 bases not matched to a gene; V was cut back by 3 bases and J by 4 bases. The CDR3 extends over 15 amino acids. The CDR3 DNA sequence: TGTGCCACCAGTGATCCGAGGACTAGATCGTACGAGCAGTACTTC. As protein: CATSDPRTRSYEQYF.

This clonotype was recorded a few times. This chain joins TRBV5-1 and TRBJ1-1; TRBD1 agrees at 7 bases. CDR3 size: 15 residues. Trimming removed 4 bases from V and 5 bases from J; junction bases left unmatched: 11. CDR1 is SGHRS and CDR2 is YFSETQ in the germline V gene. CDR3 residues: CASSPQGDSSTEAFF. The CDR3 DNA is TGCGCCAGCAGCCCCCAGGGGGATTCAAGTACTGAAGCTTTCTTT.